The sample holds many counts of the clone carrying this T cell receptor beta chain. The data were taken from a study of neurological immune-mediated disorders. The time point: longitudinal time-point 2. Unsorted libraries were prepared from 2 million PBMCs held at -80 C. TCRdb re-called the 5' RACE reads with MiXCR, one entry per CDR3 protein. The sample consists of about 80,000 distinct CDR3 sequences, about 5% of them appearing once. CDR3 size: 13 residues. Germline CDR1 is DFQATT and CDR2 is SNEGSKA (reference sequence). The ends were cut back, 3 bases at V and 4 bases at J, with 12 bases in the middle.

Input material: PBMCs. V gene TRBV20-1 combines with J gene TRBJ1-1; D unclear. This receptor was obtained from a woman aged 60 to 75 with multiple sclerosis. The CDR3 sequence is CSARRERGTEAFF. CDR3 sequence (DNA): TGCAGTGCTAGGAGGGAACGGGGCACTGAAGCTTTCTTT.